These 4 T cell receptor beta chains originate from one sample sequenced in a study of T-cell reconstitution after alpha-beta-depleted transplantation in children. The TCRbeta library was prepared with unique molecular identifiers. TCRdb re-called the PCR reads through MiXCR, storing one row per CDR3 protein. The sample consists of about 610,000 distinct CDR3 sequences, over 9.5% of them appearing once. Sequenced material: PBMCs from the stem cell graft donor, taken from the stem cell graft. Receptor source: a human donor who donated a stem cell graft to a child with acute myeloid leukemia.

This clonotype appeared a few times. V usage is TRBV6-1 and J usage is TRBJ1-1, with D perhaps matching TRBD1 (6 bases). Per the germline V gene, CDR1 is MNHNS and CDR2 is SASEGT. Trimming shortened V by 5 bases and J by 5 bases, and 18 bases separated the two germline ends. The CDR3 has 15 amino acids. The CDR3 region has the DNA TGTGCCAGCAGTCGCGACACAGGGTTAAAAACTGAAGCTTTCTTT. Amino acid sequence: CASSRDTGLKTEAFF.

For the CDR3, the DNA is TGTGCCAGCAGCTTGGGCGGGACGGCCCCCGGGGAGCTGTTTTTT. This translates into CASSLGGTAPGELFF. The rearrangement joins TRBV7-2 to TRBJ2-2, with a possible D match to TRBD2 (6 bases). Trimming stripped 3 bases from V and 6 bases from J, with 14 bases between. CDR3 length: 15 amino acids. Germline V gene lookup returns CDR1 SGHTA and CDR2 FQGNSA.

This clonotype was observed many times. The chain links TRBV15 to TRBJ2-7; TRBD2 agrees at 10 bases. The germline V gene has CDR1 LNHNV and CDR2 YYDKDF (reference sequence). This CDR3 is 14 amino acids long. V trimming: 4 bases; J trimming: 5 bases; junction bases outside the gene matches: 5. CDR3 in amino acids: CATSKQTSGHEQYF. CDR3 coding DNA: TGTGCCACCAGCAAACAGACTAGCGGGCACGAGCAGTACTTC.

The chain couples TRBV6-2 or TRBV6-3 to TRBJ2-2; D uncertain. Trimming left V 7 bases short and J 3 bases short, with 6 bases between. The CDR3 sequence is 12 residues long. Per germline, CDR1 MNHEY and CDR2 SVGEGT. CDR3 bases: TGTGCCAGCATCGCGGACACCGGGGAGCTGTTTTTT. It specifies CASIADTGELFF.